This TCR beta chain was captured in a study of identical twins (dated by TCRdb to 2016 to 2017). Regarding the study in general: The study deep-sequenced TCR alpha and beta repertoires from monozygotic twins, unrelated adults of various ages and cord blood to test whether fetal clonotypes persist. To rule out contamination, replicate twin experiments were performed at different times with different library preparation protocols.

The protocol used for the library was 5' RACE. This sample was sequenced with an Illumina HiSeq 2000. Template switching introduced a universal primer binding site; the final cDNA contained a unique molecular identifier, enabling accurate counting of TCR cDNA molecules. First-strand cDNA for TCR alpha and beta chains was synthesized from specific primers in the conserved constant-segment region. Each cDNA library was double barcoded, with a SMART-Mk sample barcode plus Illumina barcodes, to control for contamination. TruSeq adapter sequences and Illumina sample barcodes were added in two successive PCR steps. The TCR alpha and beta cDNA libraries were sequenced on the Illumina HiSeq platform using custom primers. In the paper's pipeline: Raw reads were processed with MiGEC to extract unique molecular identifiers, and MiXCR was used to determine CDR3 positions. Recombination models were inferred per individual with the repgenHMM and IGoR tools using an EM algorithm. Shared clonotype analysis was performed with the tcR package in R, normalizing sharing by the product of cloneset sizes. To study raw recombination without the effects of thymic and clonal selection, out-of-frame nonproductive sequences were analyzed. Through fastp at Q25 and MiXCR, TCRdb rebuilt clones from the public reads, retaining in-frame beta chains. Rows with a matching CDR3 protein are joined into one entry that keeps the most common DNA and genes. What appears here as the V and J calls and clone size reflects TCRdb's work, not the paper's. This sample comprises some 790,000 distinct CDR3 sequences, over 15% of them detected only once. The ten most abundant clones make up less than 15% of the sample.

Every donor in the study was a healthy Caucasian. Three pairs of female monozygotic twins, all aged roughly 18 to 29 years, made up the twin cohort. RNA for TCR libraries was isolated from peripheral blood mononuclear cells. The table lists this clonotype with a few counts. The specificity of this receptor is unknown. It has no much larger one-base neighbor in the sample; base qualities were not kept. V and J are truncated by 3 bases and 4 bases respectively, leaving an intervening sequence of 21 bases. CDR1 and CDR2, looked up from the germline V gene (reference sequence), are DFQATT and SNEGSKA. From cysteine to phenylalanine, the CDR3 is 16 amino acids long. Only the CDR3 part of the read is kept: 48 bases, read in frame from the first base. What the research found in general, with its limitations: Because the same donors could not be followed over many years, conclusions were based on cross-sectional statistical analysis. Excess twin sharing in beta out-of-frame sequences was weaker because fewer shared sequences lowered the signal-to-noise ratio. Out-of-frame TCR alpha sequences shared between twins showed an excess of low generation-probability sequences compared with coincidental sharing between unrelated individuals. Zero-insertion analyses could be partly confounded by invariant T cells such as MAIT and iNKT, though diverse VJ usage argued against such confounding for most clonotypes. Out-of-frame TCR alpha sharing in monozygotic twins was systematically underestimated by recombination models, whereas sharing between unrelated individuals was in agreement with the recombination models. Abundant cord blood beta clonotypes had fewer insertions, young adult naive repertoires showed a similar but weaker trend, and memory repertoires showed no such trend.

The data also belong to a second study, concerning T cells expressing NK-cell markers. That second report states: Seven to nine donors provided sorted CD3+CD56+NKG2C+, CD3+CD56+NKG2C- and CD3+CD56-NKG2C+ T-cell subsets, whose TCR beta-chain repertoires were profiled. Of the eight sequenced donors, seven were found to be HCMV-seropositive and one was found to be HCMV-seronegative. In several experiments an anti-gammadeltaTCR antibody was added to restrict sorting to alphabetaTCR-expressing T cells. In six donors, the dominant CD3+CD56+NKG2C+ clonotypes ranked among the top 10 CD8+ clonotypes, making up about 1.0-7.0% of CD8+ T cells. Those dominant clonotypes were again the most abundant among CD3+CD56-NKG2C+ cells in four donors, at about 28.3-60.1%. Whether the expanded NKG2C-expressing T cell clones were specific for HCMV antigens was left unclear. The study sequenced eight donors, all healthy volunteers chosen at random: three men and five women. HCMV-specific IgG was detected in serum with a commercial ELISA kit to determine HCMV serostatus. For about 6 donors, unsorted PBMC were also used to sequence bulk peripheral blood T-cell repertoires. Reads were demultiplexed and grouped by UMI with MIGEC, and clonotypes were assembled and quantified with MiTCR. To remove erroneous sequences, TCR cDNA sequences were retained only when supported by two or more reads. The tcR package was used for downstream repertoire analysis, and clonotypes were matched across fractions by CDR3 nucleotide sequence plus V segment. VDJmatch was used to annotate antigen specificity against VDJdb, with one amino acid substitution allowed in CDR3.

The sample was PBMCs. This TCR derives from a woman between 18 and 30 years old in good health. The receptor chain draws on TRBV20-1 and TRBJ1-1; confidence is insufficient to name the D gene. The DNA sequence follows: TGCAGTGCTAGTCGGACTTCTATAACTTCGTCCACTGAAGCTTTCTTT. The resulting protein is CSASRTSITSSTEAFF.